This T cell receptor (beta chain) was sequenced in a study of cytotoxic CD8 clonotypes in ibrutinib-treated CLL. Overall study: Within the patient group, around twelve were relapsed/refractory and roughly 15 treatment-naive, and some 17 were IGHV unmutated.

Investigators sought sequencing depths of between 1 in 200,000 and 1 in 1 million T cells. TCRdb keeps only in-frame clones here, not all; method: immunoSEQ multiplex PCR. The data contain more than 200,000 clones, roughly 79% of them seen just once; the ten biggest clones take up roughly 11%. The germline V and J ends were trimmed by 2 bases and 0 bases, with 5 bases remaining between them. CDR3 size: 13 residues. Germline CDR1 and CDR2: SQVTM and ANQGSEA. About 2 micrograms of genomic DNA, which was extracted from cryopreserved PBMCs, served as the material used for the TCR beta libraries. Points from the study as a whole: Baseline-level clonality went beyond age-matched healthy donors and moved in step with circulating CD8+ T-cell counts.

With regard to this clone: No antigen is known for it. Other DNA sequences of this sample code for an identical CDR3.

The chain links TRBV29-1 to TRBJ1-3; D not certain. This TCR was recovered from a human donor with chronic lymphocytic leukemia. Source: PBMCs, taken after 12 months of ibrutinib treatment. CDR3 coding DNA: TGCAGCGTTGAACAGAGCTCTGGAAACACCATATATTTT. Its protein is CSVEQSSGNTIYF.